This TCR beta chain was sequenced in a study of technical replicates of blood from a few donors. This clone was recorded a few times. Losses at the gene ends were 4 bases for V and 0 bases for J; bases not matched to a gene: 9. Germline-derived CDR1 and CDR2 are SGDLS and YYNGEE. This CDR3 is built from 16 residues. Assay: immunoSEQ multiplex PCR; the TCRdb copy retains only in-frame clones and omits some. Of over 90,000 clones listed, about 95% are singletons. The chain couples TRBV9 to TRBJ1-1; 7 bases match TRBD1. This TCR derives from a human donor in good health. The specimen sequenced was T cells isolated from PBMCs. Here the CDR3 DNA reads TGTGCCAGCAGCCCCGACAGGGCCGCAATGAACACTGAAGCTTTCTTT. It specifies CASSPDRAAMNTEAFF.